This T cell receptor (beta chain) was recorded in a study of cytomegalovirus exposure and HLA in healthy donors. As for this clone: Antigen unknown.

With 60 Vbeta and 13 Jbeta primers, the PCR was carried out. Only in-frame clones appear in the TCRdb table, and some are missing; sequencing was by immunoSEQ multiplex PCR. The data contain about 130,000 clones, 80% to 90% of them seen just once; the ten biggest clones take up approximately 3.5%. Findings and limits, study-wide: The CMV antigen specificity of a few CMV-associated chains was confirmed through in vitro analysis. Common viral pathogens were later found to be apparently linked to several of the most significant clusters. Reported results showed that the classifier diagnosed cytomegalovirus status with high specificity and sensitivity.

This receptor was obtained from a middle-aged woman in good health and CMV-seropositive. Sequences were obtained from PBMCs.

DNA of the CDR3: TGTGCCTGGGACAGGGGCTTGAACACTGAAGCTTTCTTT. Translation gives CAWDRGLNTEAFF. The rearrangement links TRBV30 to TRBJ1-1; 8 nucleotides match TRBD1. This CDR3 has 13 amino acids. From germline, CDR1 is GTSNPN and CDR2 SVGIG (reference sequence). J lost 0 bases, V lost 5 bases, and 2 bases had no gene match.